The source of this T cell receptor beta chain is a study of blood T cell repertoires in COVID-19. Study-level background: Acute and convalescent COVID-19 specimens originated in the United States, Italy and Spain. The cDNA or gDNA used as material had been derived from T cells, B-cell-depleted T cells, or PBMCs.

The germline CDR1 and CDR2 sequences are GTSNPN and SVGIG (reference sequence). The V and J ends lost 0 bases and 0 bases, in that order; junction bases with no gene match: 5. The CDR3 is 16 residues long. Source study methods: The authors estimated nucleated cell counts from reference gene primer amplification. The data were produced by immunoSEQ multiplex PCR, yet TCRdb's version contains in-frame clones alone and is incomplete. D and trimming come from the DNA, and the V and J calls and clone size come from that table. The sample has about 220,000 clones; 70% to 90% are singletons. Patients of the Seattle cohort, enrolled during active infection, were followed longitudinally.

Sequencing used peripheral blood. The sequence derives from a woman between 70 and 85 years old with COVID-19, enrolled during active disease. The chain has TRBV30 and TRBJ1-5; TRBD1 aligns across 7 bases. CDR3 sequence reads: CAWSVLRQGSNQPQHF. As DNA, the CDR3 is TGTGCCTGGAGTGTACTCCGACAGGGTAGCAATCAGCCCCAGCATTTT.